A single TCR beta chain is shown here with its context. Its specificity is not known. Sequencing was performed with immunoSEQ multiplex PCR; in TCRdb, only in-frame clones are kept and a portion is missing. The data hold 60,000 to 70,000 clones, with less than 90% observed a single time. Time point: week 47, end of study. Each vaccine dose was 300 ug of mutant IDH1 20-mer peptide, with topical imiquimod. Donor tumors were new WHO grade 3 or 4 IDH1-mutant, ATRX-lost astrocytomas. Looked up from germline, CDR1 is LNHDA and CDR2 is SQIVND (reference sequence). The CDR3 has 13 residues. V lost 5 bases and J lost 7, with 12 bases in between. The sample belongs to a study of a mutant IDH1 vaccine in newly diagnosed glioma. Background on the study: Vaccines were first given 4-6 weeks after radiotherapy alone, or with temozolomide cycles. Prior therapy was radiotherapy, temozolomide, or both; most received both.

The TCR sequence derives from a man aged 25-40 years with glioma. The chain joins TRBV19 to TRBJ2-1, with TRBD2 as a possible D gene (6 bases). The sample here was PBMCs, taken from a glioma patient whose treatment included an IDH1 peptide vaccine. In DNA form, the CDR3 reads TGTGCCAGTAGTTTTCAGGCGGGAAATGAGCAGTTCTTC. Its translation is CASSFQAGNEQFF. Filled out from reference TRBV19 and TRBJ2-1, the complete variable domain reads DGGITQSPKYLFRKEGQNVTLSCEQNLNHDAMYWYRQDPGQGLRLIYYSQIVNDFQKGDIAEGYSVSREKKESFPLTVTSAQKNPTAFYLCASSFQAGNEQFFGPGTRLTVL.